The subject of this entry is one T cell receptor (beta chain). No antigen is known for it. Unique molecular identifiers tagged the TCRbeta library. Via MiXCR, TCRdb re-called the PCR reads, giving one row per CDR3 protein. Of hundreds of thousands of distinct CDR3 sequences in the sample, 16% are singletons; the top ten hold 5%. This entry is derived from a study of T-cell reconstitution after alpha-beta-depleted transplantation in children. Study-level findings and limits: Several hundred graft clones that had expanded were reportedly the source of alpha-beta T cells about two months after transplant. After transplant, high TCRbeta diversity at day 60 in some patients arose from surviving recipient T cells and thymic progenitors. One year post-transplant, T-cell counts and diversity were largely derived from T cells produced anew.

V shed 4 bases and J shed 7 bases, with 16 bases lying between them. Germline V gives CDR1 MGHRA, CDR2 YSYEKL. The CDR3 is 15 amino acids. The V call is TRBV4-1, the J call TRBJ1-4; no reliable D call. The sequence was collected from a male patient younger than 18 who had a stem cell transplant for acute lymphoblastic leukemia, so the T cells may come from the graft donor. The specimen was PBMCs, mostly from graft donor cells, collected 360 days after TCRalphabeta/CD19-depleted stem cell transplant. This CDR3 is CASSPGTVGAEKLFF. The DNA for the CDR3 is TGCGCCAGCAGCCCAGGAACGGTGGGAGCTGAAAAACTGTTTTTT.